The entry below gives a single T cell receptor beta chain sequence along with its context. This entry comes from a study of T cells in narcolepsy. The ends were cut back, 3 bases at V and 5 bases at J, with 16 bases in the middle. The CDR3 covers 15 residues. The V gene's germline CDR1 is SNHLY and CDR2 FYNNEI. The data were produced by immunoSEQ multiplex PCR, yet TCRdb's version contains in-frame clones alone and is incomplete. The sample holds about 40,000 clones, approximately 88% seen once. Sample: CD45RA- memory CD4+ T cells from PBMCs. This clonotype was obtained from a human donor with narcolepsy. The chain recombines TRBV2 with TRBJ2-5, with D possibly matching TRBD2 (7 bases). The CDR3 DNA reads as TGTGCCAGCAGTGACGGGGGGCAGGGTCGGGAGACCCAGTACTTC. Protein: CASSDGGQGRETQYF.